The rows below give T cell receptor beta chains drawn from one sample of a study of T-cell reconstitution after alpha-beta-depleted transplantation in children. TCRdb redid the calling of the PCR reads with MiXCR, one entry per CDR3 protein. The data hold some 490,000 distinct CDR3 sequences, with approximately 13% observed a single time. The sequencing here drew on PBMCs from the stem cell graft donor, taken from the stem cell graft. The receptors were gathered from a human donor who donated a stem cell graft to a child with combined immunodeficiency. The CDR3 runs from the conserved cysteine through the conserved F or W. The D gene is left open where the match is weak. The size entry is marked missing in some rows and otherwise reads once, few, many or a size class.

.	TRBV7-8	many	TRBJ2-2	TGTGCCAGCCCGGGCAGCAACACCGGGGAGCTGTTTTTT	CASPGSNTGELFF
.	TRBV5-4	.	TRBJ2-7	TGTGCCAGCAGCTACCTGGACGGCGAGCAGTACTTC	CASSYLDGEQYF
.	TRBV4-3	few	TRBJ2-7	TGCGCCAGCAGCCAACGCGGGGCCCTTAACGAGCAGTACTTC	CASSQRGALNEQYF
TRBD2	TRBV27	few	TRBJ2-1	TGTGCCAGCATTTCTAGGGGTAGCGGGGCCTCGGATGAGCAGTTCTTC	CASISRGSGASDEQFF
.	TRBV9	few	TRBJ2-1	TGTGCCAGCAGCGTCTTTAGCGGTACCTACAATGAGCAGTTCTTC	CASSVFSGTYNEQFF
.	TRBV7-2	many	TRBJ1-1	TGTGCCAGCAGCCTTCACCCCTCGAGTGTCACTGAAGCTTTCTTT	CASSLHPSSVTEAFF
.	TRBV12-3/TRBV12-4	.	TRBJ2-6	TGTGCCACGGGGTCCTCTGGGGCCAACGTCCTGACTTTC	CATGSSGANVLTF
.	TRBV6-1	.	TRBJ2-7	TGTGCCAGCAGTGAACCCCCTAGTCCGAGTCCCTACGAGCAGTACTTC	CASSEPPSPSPYEQYF
TRBD2	TRBV2	few	TRBJ2-1	TGTGCCAGCAGTGGCAGCGGGGGGGCCTACAATGAGCAGTTCTTC	CASSGSGGAYNEQFF
.	TRBV9	few	TRBJ2-7	TGTGCCAGCAGCGTAGCCGGGACCGCGGGATACGAGCAGTACTTC	CASSVAGTAGYEQYF
.	TRBV27	.	TRBJ2-4	TGTGCCAGCAGTTCCAGTTCCCTAGCCAAAAACATTCAGTACTTC	CASSSSSLAKNIQYF
.	TRBV20-1	many	TRBJ1-4	TGCAGTGCTAGAGATGGGGCTCACGAGGATTTTGCAACTAATGAAAAACTGTTTTTT	CSARDGAHEDFATNEKLFF
.	TRBV7-2	.	TRBJ2-7	TGTGCCAGCAGCTTGCGAGGGGCAGGGAATGGAATCTCCTACGAGCAGTACTTC	CASSLRGAGNGISYEQYF
TRBD2	TRBV7-6	.	TRBJ2-5	TGTGCCAGCAGCTTAGCACCTGGCGGGGGGGCAGAGACCCAGTACTTC	CASSLAPGGGAETQYF
.	TRBV7-9	many	TRBJ2-2	TGTGCCAGCAGCCCGGCCGAGGGAGGTTGGACCGGGGAGCTGTTTTTT	CASSPAEGGWTGELFF
TRBD1	TRBV10-3	.	TRBJ2-4	TGTGCCATCAGCCCCGGGCAGGGGGCCACCAAAAACATTCAGTACTTC	CAISPGQGATKNIQYF
TRBD1	TRBV27	.	TRBJ2-7	TGTGCCAGCCTTTCGGTCACAGGGGGATCCTACGAGCAGTACTTC	CASLSVTGGSYEQYF
.	TRBV2	many	TRBJ2-1	TGTGCCAGCAGTGAAGAGGGCGGCAATGAGCAGTTCTTC	CASSEEGGNEQFF
.	TRBV10-3	few	TRBJ1-5	TGTGCCATCAGTGAGTTCAATCAGCCCCAGCATTTT	CAISEFNQPQHF
.	TRBV15	many	TRBJ2-7	TGTGCCACCAGCAGACTCCGGGGAGCAGGGACCTACGAGCAGTACTTC	CATSRLRGAGTYEQYF
TRBD2	TRBV20-1	few	TRBJ2-4	TGCAGTGCTCCCTCCATAGCGGGAGACGGAAACATTCAGTACTTC	CSAPSIAGDGNIQYF
.	TRBV10-3	many	TRBJ2-7	TGTGCCATCAGAGGGACGAGCTCCTACGAGCAGTACTTC	CAIRGTSSYEQYF
TRBD2	TRBV4-3	few	TRBJ2-4	TGCGCCAGCAGCCAAGATCATAGGACTAGCGGGTCGATTCTGTACTTC	CASSQDHRTSGSILYF
.	TRBV30	few	TRBJ2-7	TGTGCCTGGAATAGCGGCAGGAGCTCCTACGAGCAGTACTTC	CAWNSGRSSYEQYF
.	TRBV6-2/TRBV6-3	.	TRBJ2-2	TGTGCCAGCTCTGCTGGGGGTACCGGGGAGCTGTTTTTT	CASSAGGTGELFF
TRBD1	TRBV11-2	many	TRBJ2-1	TGTGCCAGCAGCTTAGTGGCAGGGGGAGAATATGAGCAGTTCTTC	CASSLVAGGEYEQFF
.	TRBV7-8	.	TRBJ1-1	TGTGCCAGCAGCCCCCCCCCCGTACTGAACACTGAAGCTTTCTTT	CASSPPPVLNTEAFF
TRBD1	TRBV6-1	few	TRBJ1-5	TGTGCCAGCAGGTCAACCGGGACAGCTAATCAGCCCCAGCATTTT	CASRSTGTANQPQHF
.	TRBV7-8	few	TRBJ2-1	TGTGCCAGCAGCTTTTCAGTGAAGACCCACTCCTACAATGAGCAGTTCTTC	CASSFSVKTHSYNEQFF
.	TRBV18	.	TRBJ1-2	TGTGCCAGCTCACCATCGGGCGGCCCGTCTGACTATGGCTACACCTTC	CASSPSGGPSDYGYTF
.	TRBV24-1	.	TRBJ1-2	TGTGCCACCAGTGACGGTACCGCCCAGTACTTAGGTTTCTATGGCTACACCTTC	CATSDGTAQYLGFYGYTF
.	TRBV7-6	few	TRBJ2-3	TGTGCCAGCAGCTTAGATCCTAGAATGGATGATACGCAGTATTTT	CASSLDPRMDDTQYF
.	TRBV6-2/TRBV6-3	.	TRBJ1-5	TGTGCCAGCAGAAACGGGGGGCTCAATCAGCCCCAGCATTTT	CASRNGGLNQPQHF
TRBD2	TRBV24-1	few	TRBJ2-3	TGTGCCACCAGTGGGGTACTAGCGGGAGTGGGAGATACGCAGTATTTT	CATSGVLAGVGDTQYF
TRBD2	TRBV4-3	.	TRBJ2-5	TGCGCCAGCAGCCAGACTGCGGGAGGGTTGGAGACCCAGTACTTC	CASSQTAGGLETQYF
.	TRBV12-3/TRBV12-4	few	TRBJ2-3	TGTGCCAGCAGCCCACCGGCCTACCAGGCCACAGATACGCAGTATTTT	CASSPPAYQATDTQYF
.	TRBV7-6	.	TRBJ2-5	TGTGCCAGCAGCTTAGAGTCTAACCCAGAGACCCAGTACTTC	CASSLESNPETQYF
TRBD2	TRBV6-2/TRBV6-3	.	TRBJ2-7	TGTGCCAGCAGTTACCCTTTCGGGACTAGATCCTACGAGCAGTACTTC	CASSYPFGTRSYEQYF
.	TRBV6-2/TRBV6-3	.	TRBJ1-6	TGTGCCAGCAGCGCAGTCGGATCGATTTCACCCCTCCACTTT	CASSAVGSISPLHF
.	TRBV12-3/TRBV12-4	.	TRBJ1-1	.	CASILGNTEAFF
TRBD1	TRBV7-2	few	TRBJ2-7	TGTGCCAGCAGACTACGGGGGACAGGGTTCTACGAGCAGTACTTC	CASRLRGTGFYEQYF
.	TRBV20-1	few	TRBJ1-2	TGCAGTCCCAGGACCCCTGGGGGCGGCTACACCTTC	CSPRTPGGGYTF
.	TRBV5-1	many	TRBJ2-3	TGCGCCAGCAGCTTTGGATCACCCACAGATACGCAGTATTTT	CASSFGSPTDTQYF
.	TRBV12-3/TRBV12-4	.	TRBJ1-1	TGTGCCAGCACCCTCCTAGGCACTGAAGCTTTCTTT	CASTLLGTEAFF
.	TRBV4-3	few	TRBJ2-3	TGCGCCAGCAGCCTCCTGGGGGCAGAAGCGGATACGCAGTATTTT	CASSLLGAEADTQYF
TRBD2	TRBV10-2	many	TRBJ2-2	TGCGCCAGCAACCCGGGACTAGCGGGAGGAATCGGGGAGCTGTTTTTT	CASNPGLAGGIGELFF
.	TRBV24-1	.	TRBJ2-5	TGTGCCACCAGTGATACCCGATGCCCCGACAGGACTACGTACCAAGAGACCCAGTACTTC	CATSDTRCPDRTTYQETQYF
.	TRBV11-2	.	TRBJ2-1	TGTGCCAGCAGCTTTTATGGCGGGGAAACCTATGAGCAGTTCTTC	CASSFYGGETYEQFF
.	TRBV6-2/TRBV6-3	.	TRBJ2-3	TGTGCCAGTGCGGCGGGGTGGGCGCAGTATTTT	CASAAGWAQYF
TRBD2	TRBV20-1	.	TRBJ2-5	TGCAGTGCTAGAGCGGGCGGGACTATCCAAGAGACCCAGTACTTC	CSARAGGTIQETQYF
.	TRBV4-3	.	TRBJ2-1	TGCGCCAGCAGCCAAGATCGGGGGGCAGCGCATGCCTACAATGAGCAGTTCTTC	CASSQDRGAAHAYNEQFF
TRBD1	TRBV6-5	.	TRBJ1-1	TGTGCCAGCAGTTACTCGACAGGGGGAACGACTGAAGCTTTCTTT	CASSYSTGGTTEAFF
TRBD1	TRBV20-1	.	TRBJ2-7	TGCAGTGCTGGCGGACAGGGTAATTACGAGCAGTACTTC	CSAGGQGNYEQYF
.	TRBV5-1	few	TRBJ2-5	TGCGCCAGCAGCTCCTCCACCCGGGCAGGAGGAGAGACCCAGTACTTC	CASSSSTRAGGETQYF